The 18 T cell receptor beta chains given below trace back to one sample, sequenced in a study of response to subunit inactivated influenza vaccine. TCRdb reprocessed the RT-PCR reads via MiXCR and lists one record per CDR3 protein. In the table there are 800,000 to 1,000,000 distinct CDR3 sequences, 21% of which are singletons. Source: PBMCs from blood, taken roughly 5 days after vaccination. The receptors derive from a middle-aged man who received an inactivated influenza vaccine.

This clonotype was seen a handful of times. V and J are TRBV7-8 and TRBJ2-1; TRBD1 or TRBD2 may be the D gene (6 bases each). Germline V gene sequence: CDR1 SGHVS, CDR2 FQNEAQ. This CDR3 region has 16 residues. V dropped 5 bases and J dropped 0 bases, with 14 bases sitting between them. The CDR3 sequence is CASSPRRGDSYNEQFF. Here the CDR3 DNA reads TGTGCCAGCAGCCCGCGTAGGGGGGACTCCTACAATGAGCAGTTCTTC.

This chain links TRBV4-2 with TRBJ2-3; D unclear. The CDR3 totals 16 residues. The V end lost 1 base, the J end lost 0 bases, and 11 bases lay between the germline ends. Germline V lookup: CDR1 LGHNA, CDR2 YNFKEQ. The CDR3 DNA reads TGTGCCAGCAGCCAAGCCTTCCTCGGTAGCACAGATACGCAGTATTTT. Translated, it gives CASSQAFLGSTDTQYF.

The V and J genes are TRBV20-1 and TRBJ2-7; D tentatively fits TRBD1 or TRBD2 (5 bases each). Per the germline V gene, CDR1 is DFQATT and CDR2 is SNEGSKA (reference sequence). Deletions cut 5 bases from V and 4 bases from J, with 15 bases between. This CDR3 is built from 13 residues. The CDR3 DNA reads as TGCAGTGCTGGACGGGGCAGGGTATACGAGCAGTACTTC. Translation gives CSAGRGRVYEQYF.

This clonotype was found a few times. The chain carries TRBV3-1 and TRBJ2-1; D may be TRBD2 (6 bases). CDR3 length equals 16 residues. V lost 0 bases, J lost 3 bases, and 12 bases lay in between. CDR1 and CDR2 from the germline V gene are LGHDT and YNNKEL (reference sequence). For the CDR3, the DNA is TGTGCCAGCAGCCAAGATCGGGGCGGGGACTACAATGAGCAGTTCTTC. Translated: CASSQDRGGDYNEQFF.

This clonotype was seen only a few times. CDR3 sequence: CASSLGGQGVVEQYF. CDR3 in DNA: TGTGCCAGCAGTTTAGGGGGACAGGGGGTTGTCGAGCAGTACTTC. The chain recombines TRBV27 with TRBJ2-7; 11 bases are a match to TRBD1. The CDR3 is made up of 15 amino acids. Germline lookup yields CDR1 MNHEY and CDR2 SMNVEV (reference sequence). The V gene end was trimmed by 2 bases and the J gene end by 6 bases; junction bases not matched to a gene: 6.

The chain recombines TRBV3-1 with TRBJ1-6; 10 bases agree with TRBD1. Germline CDR1 LGHDT, CDR2 YNNKEL (reference sequence). V dropped 4 bases and J dropped 8; count of bases not matched to a gene: 2. CDR3 length: 14 amino acids. The CDR3 DNA is TGTGCCAGCAGCCGGGGACAGGGGTATTCACCCCTCCACTTT. This translates into CASSRGQGYSPLHF.

In this sample, this clonotype turned up a few times. The chain recombines TRBV7-6 with TRBJ2-5; 8 nucleotides match TRBD1. CDR3 length: 16 amino acids. Trimming cost V 0 bases and J 4 bases; bases outside gene matches: 7. Germline V gene lookup returns CDR1 SGHVS and CDR2 FNYEAQ. The CDR3: CASSLASGQGGETQYF. As DNA, the CDR3 is TGTGCCAGCAGCTTAGCTTCTGGACAGGGCGGAGAGACCCAGTACTTC.

This clonotype was seen many times. The V call is TRBV6-2 or TRBV6-3, the J call TRBJ2-1; maybe TRBD1 (5 bases). V was shortened by 5 bases and J by 6 bases, with 17 bases between the two germline ends. The V gene's germline CDR1 is MNHEY and CDR2 SVGEGT. The CDR3 extends over 15 amino acids. The CDR3 sequence: CASSDASNRLNEQFF. DNA for the CDR3: TGTGCCAGCAGTGACGCATCAAACAGGCTCAATGAGCAGTTCTTC.

The chain recombines TRBV5-5 with TRBJ2-5; D could derive from TRBD1 or TRBD2 (5 bases each). V lost 3 bases to trimming and J lost 2 bases, with 17 bases between them. The germline V gene encodes CDR1 SGHKS and CDR2 YYEKEE (reference sequence). The CDR3 has 16 residues. CDR3: CASSWGPSTMQETQYF. The CDR3 DNA is TGTGCCAGCAGCTGGGGACCGTCCACTATGCAAGAGACCCAGTACTTC.

This chain connects TRBV6-1 to TRBJ1-4; D is unresolved. Per germline, CDR1 MNHNS and CDR2 SASEGT. Trimming pared 6 bases from V and 5 bases from J, leaving 16 bases between. The CDR3 has 15 amino acids. CDR3 bases: TGTGCCAGCAGCTTCGCCCCCCACGGAAATGAAAAACTGTTTTTT. It is translated as CASSFAPHGNEKLFF.

The CDR3 is CASSDPTGHSTDTQYF. The DNA of the CDR3 is TGTGCCAGCAGTGATCCCACAGGGCATAGCACAGATACGCAGTATTTT. The chain links TRBV25-1 to TRBJ2-3, with D possibly TRBD1 on 6 matching bases. CDR1 and CDR2 from the germline V gene are MGHDK and SYGVNS. This CDR3 comprises 16 residues. Trimming took 3 bases from V and 0 from J, leaving 13 bases between them.

This clonotype was observed a handful of times. The rearrangement joins TRBV4-1 to TRBJ2-2; D gene unclear. The V end was cut by 8 bases, the J end by 8 bases, with 15 bases between. The germline V gene encodes CDR1 MGHRA and CDR2 YSYEKL. The CDR3 loop spans 13 amino acids. CDR3 region: CASGDPTMGELFF. The DNA for the CDR3 is TGCGCCAGCGGGGATCCAACCATGGGGGAGCTGTTTTTT.

For the CDR3, the DNA is TGTGCCAGCAGCTTAGGCAGTCGGGTGAAGAGCTCCTACGAGCAGTACTTC. It is translated as CASSLGSRVKSSYEQYF. The rearrangement joins TRBV13 to TRBJ2-7; no clear D. CDR1 is PRHDT, CDR2 FYEKMQ, per germline (reference sequence). V lost 0 bases to trimming and J lost 0 bases, with 15 bases between them. This CDR3 region has 17 residues.

This clonotype was counted a few times. V gene TRBV4-1 combines with J gene TRBJ1-5; D gene unclear. CDR3 length: 15 residues. In germline, CDR1 is MGHRA, CDR2 YSYEKL. Trimming stripped 3 bases from V and 2 bases from J, with 11 bases between. The CDR3 loop is CASSHNVAGNQPQHF. CDR3 sequence (DNA): TGCGCCAGCAGCCACAATGTCGCAGGCAATCAGCCCCAGCATTTT.

This chain connects TRBV27 to TRBJ1-2; TRBD1 matches at 8 bases. Germline CDR1 is MNHEY and CDR2 is SMNVEV (reference sequence). The ends lost 6 bases at V and 1 base at J; junction bases unmatched: 13. CDR3 length: 17 amino acids. This CDR3 reads CASRAGTGSRGNYGYTF. CDR3 coding DNA: TGTGCCAGCAGGGCCGGGACAGGATCCCGGGGTAACTATGGCTACACCTTC.

The rearrangement links TRBV13 to TRBJ2-1, with 14 bases matching TRBD2. CDR3 length: 20 residues. CDR1 and CDR2 from the germline V gene are PRHDT and FYEKMQ (reference sequence). Trimming cost V 5 bases and J 4 bases; bases outside gene matches: 16. CDR3 DNA: TGTGCCAGCAGCGCCCCTCGGCCGGGACTAGCGGGAGTCGAATACAATGAGCAGTTCTTC. Protein: CASSAPRPGLAGVEYNEQFF.

This chain links TRBV6-1 with TRBJ2-1; 7 bases map to TRBD1. The trim removed 6 bases at V and 2 bases at J, leaving 7 bases unmatched. This CDR3 contains 15 residues. Germline lookup yields CDR1 MNHNS and CDR2 SASEGT. The CDR3 DNA sequence: TGTGCCAGCAGGATCGACAGGGTGGCCTACAATGAGCAGTTCTTC. This sequence encodes CASRIDRVAYNEQFF.

This chain connects TRBV6-2 or TRBV6-3 to TRBJ2-2; D is perhaps TRBD2 (6 bases). Trimming left V 10 bases short and J 0 bases short, with 24 bases between. From germline, CDR1 is MNHEY and CDR2 SVGEGT. The CDR3 has 18 amino acids. CDR3 loop: CATEDTRGGVANTGELFF. DNA of the CDR3: TGTGCCACCGAGGATACCAGAGGAGGGGTGGCGAACACCGGGGAGCTGTTTTTT.